This TCR beta chain came from a study of T cells in Graves' hyperthyroidism and ophthalmopathy. If no ophthalmopathy progression occurred within 18 months, Graves' hyperthyroidism was stable. Broader study findings: Peripheral blood also featured most of the thyroid clonotypes expanded above 0.001.

This CDR3 spans 11 amino acids. Trimming stripped 5 bases from V and 7 bases from J, with 11 bases between. Germline lookup yields CDR1 DFQATT and CDR2 SNEGSKA (reference sequence). This clonotype was counted a few times. Its matching antigen is unknown. Amplification yielded TCR beta CDR3 regions, with RNA transcripts as the source. RT-PCR in the first round (using the HTBI primer set) targeted the TCR CDR3. TCRdb called the multiplex PCR reads again in MiXCR, with one record for every CDR3 protein. The sample has about 700,000 distinct CDR3 sequences, about 14% seen once. Sequenced: blood. This clonotype was sampled from a young woman with Graves' hyperthyroidism. The V and J genes are TRBV20-1 and TRBJ2-5; TRBD2 might be the D (6 bases). CDR3 region: CSAQVGGTQYF. In DNA, the CDR3 is TGCAGTGCTCAAGTCGGGGGGACCCAGTACTTC.